The 30 T cell receptor beta chains below were found in one sample sequenced in a study of T cell responses to AZD1222 COVID-19 vaccine. Assay: immunoSEQ multiplex PCR; the TCRdb copy retains only in-frame clones and omits some. This sample has 140,000 to 150,000 clones, with approximately 88% found just once. The sample was peripheral blood, taken 28 days after the second dose of the MenACWY control vaccine. These TCRs come from an adult who received the MenACWY meningococcal vaccine as a control.

The rearrangement links TRBV7-8 to TRBJ2-3, with unresolved D. This CDR3 contains 14 residues. Between the trimmed V and J ends, which lost 5 bases and 0 bases, there was a span of 9 bases. Per the germline V gene, CDR1 is SGHVS and CDR2 is FQNEAQ. The CDR3 loop is CASSQWSSTDTQYF. In DNA form, the CDR3 reads TGTGCCAGCAGCCAGTGGTCTAGCACAGATACGCAGTATTTT. Drawing the rest from reference TRBV7-8 and TRBJ2-3, the complete variable domain is GAGVSQSPRYKVAKRGQDVALRCDPISGHVSLFWYQQALGQGPEFLTYFQNEAQLDKSGLPSDRFFAERPEGSVSTLKIQRTQQEDSAVYLCASSQWSSTDTQYFGPGTRLTVL.

This chain uses TRBV30 with TRBJ1-2, with 7 bases aligning to TRBD1. Germline values: CDR1 GTSNPN, CDR2 SVGIG (reference sequence). This CDR3 has 17 amino acids. The V gene end was trimmed by 0 bases and the J gene end by 2 bases; junction bases not matched to a gene: 12. CDR3 DNA sequence: TGTGCCTGGAGTGTAGATCTAAGGGCAGGGGGAAACTATGGCTACACCTTC. This sequence encodes CAWSVDLRAGGNYGYTF.

The genes are TRBV7-2 and TRBJ1-2; 10 bases are shared with TRBD1. This CDR3 region has 14 residues. V trimming: 4 bases; J trimming: 3 bases; junction bases outside the gene matches: 2. Germline V gene lookup returns CDR1 SGHTA and CDR2 FQGNSA. The chain's CDR3 is CASSSDRGDYGYTF. Here the CDR3 DNA reads TGTGCCAGCAGCTCGGACAGGGGGGACTATGGCTACACCTTC.

This sequence joins TRBV14 and TRBJ2-3; D is ambiguous. This CDR3 spans 16 amino acids. Germline values: CDR1 SGHDN, CDR2 FVKESK. V lost 4 bases and J lost 0, with 14 bases in between. In DNA, the CDR3 is TGTGCCAGCAGCCGCTATACACCCTTCAGCACAGATACGCAGTATTTT. Protein sequence: CASSRYTPFSTDTQYF. Based on the CDR3 plus reference TRBV14 and TRBJ2-3, the full variable domain is EAGVTQFPSHSVIEKGQTVTLRCDPISGHDNLYWYRRVMGKEIKFLLHFVKESKQDESGMPNNRFLAERTGGTYSTLKVQPAELEDSGVYFCASSRYTPFSTDTQYFGPGTRLTVL.

The CDR3 DNA sequence: TGTGCCAGCAGCATCCGACAGGGGGCGGCCACTGAAGCTTTCTTT. Protein product: CASSIRQGAATEAFF. V is TRBV11-3 and J is TRBJ1-1; 10 bases map to TRBD1. The CDR3 extends over 15 amino acids. J was trimmed by 4 bases and V by 5 bases; bases with no gene match: 7. Germline V lookup: CDR1 SGHNT, CDR2 YENEEA.

CDR3 in amino acids: CASRFSGTVTEAFF. Written as DNA, the CDR3 is TGTGCCAGCAGATTCTCCGGGACGGTAACTGAAGCTTTCTTT. The V and J genes are TRBV28 and TRBJ1-1, with a tentative D call TRBD1 (5 bases). There are 14 residues in the CDR3. Germline V gives CDR1 MDHEN, CDR2 SYDVKM. Between the trimmed V and J ends, which lost 6 bases and 5 bases, there was a span of 16 bases. The full variable domain, rest sourced from reference TRBV28 and TRBJ1-1, is DVKVTQSSRYLVKRTGEKVFLECVQDMDHENMFWYRQDPGLGLRLIYFSYDVKMKEKGDIPEGYSVSREKKERFSLILESASTNQTSMYLCASRFSGTVTEAFFGQGTRLTVV.

This clone was counted a few times. The chain uses TRBV7-3 and TRBJ2-1; possibly TRBD1 or TRBD2 for D (5 bases each). Germline loops: CDR1 SGHTA, CDR2 FQGTGA. CDR3 length: 16 amino acids. V was shortened by 5 bases and J by 6 bases, with 20 bases between the two germline ends. The CDR3 reads CASSANRDGRLNEQFF. The CDR3 DNA reads TGTGCCAGCAGCGCCAACCGGGACGGCCGTCTCAATGAGCAGTTCTTC.

V is TRBV19 and J is TRBJ1-3; 7 bases agree with TRBD1. This CDR3 comprises 13 residues. V trimming: 8 bases; J trimming: 2 bases; junction bases outside the gene matches: 3. Germline assignment: CDR1 LNHDA and CDR2 SQIVND (reference sequence). The DNA of the CDR3 is TGTGCCAGTTTTACAGGGGCTGGAAACACCATATATTTT. Amino acid sequence: CASFTGAGNTIYF.

This sequence joins TRBV11-2 and TRBJ2-7, with TRBD1 as a possible D gene (6 bases). The CDR3 consists of 17 residues. Germline V CDR1 and CDR2: SGHAT, FQNNGV. V was cut by 2 bases and J by 4 bases, with 21 bases left in between. Written as DNA, the CDR3 is TGTGCCAGCAGCTTACCCACCACAGGGCCTGAGTCGTACGAGCAGTACTTC. Its protein is CASSLPTTGPESYEQYF.

The rearrangement joins TRBV4-3 to TRBJ1-1; D might be TRBD1 (5 bases). Germline V gives CDR1 LGHNA, CDR2 YSLEER. Trimming removed 4 bases from V and 4 bases from J, with 13 bases in between. The CDR3 extends over 14 amino acids. The CDR3 nucleotides are TGCGCCAGCAGCCCCGGGACGGATGCCACTGAAGCTTTCTTT. Protein product: CASSPGTDATEAFF.

The rearrangement uses TRBV24-1 and TRBJ1-2, with D possibly TRBD1 on 5 matching bases. Germline-derived CDR1 and CDR2 are KGHDR and SFDVKD. V lost 9 bases and J lost 7, with 11 bases in between. CDR3 length: 11 residues. CDR3 sequence: CATGEGRGYTF. CDR3 nucleotide sequence: TGTGCCACCGGAGAGGGGCGTGGCTACACCTTC.

The chain couples TRBV7-9 to TRBJ1-6; tentatively, D is TRBD1 (6 bases). The CDR3 loop spans 13 amino acids. Looked up from germline, CDR1 is SEHNR and CDR2 is FQNEAQ (reference sequence). With 8 bases removed from V and 9 bases from J, the gap between germline ends came to 14 bases. This chain's CDR3 is CASGGGISSPLHF. CDR3 DNA sequence: TGTGCCAGCGGAGGGGGAATCAGTTCACCCCTCCACTTT.

CDR3 sequence (DNA): TGTGCCAGCAGTTTATCAGTCTATGGCTACACCTTC. Its translation is CASSLSVYGYTF. This sequence joins TRBV28 and TRBJ1-2; D unresolved. CDR1 MDHEN and CDR2 SYDVKM come from the germline V gene. The germline V and J ends were trimmed by 1 base and 4 bases, with 4 bases remaining between them. The CDR3 contains 12 residues.

This clone has at least ten counts. The chain couples TRBV2 to TRBJ2-3, with TRBD2 matching over 9 bases. The CDR3 is 17 residues long. Per germline, CDR1 SNHLY and CDR2 FYNNEI. The trim removed 2 bases at V and 2 bases at J, leaving 8 bases unmatched. CDR3 protein: CASSEYQRGAYTDTQYF. CDR3 coding DNA: TGTGCCAGCAGTGAATACCAGCGGGGGGCCTACACAGATACGCAGTATTTT.

The rearrangement links TRBV21-1 to TRBJ2-7; the table's D gene call, TRBD1, was not cross checked with the DNA. TRBV21-1 is listed as a pseudogene. This CDR3 is built from 13 residues. The CDR3 coding sequence is TGTGCCAGCAGAGGGACAGGTCGGCACGAGCAGTACTTC. Protein: CASRGTGRHEQYF.

This clone has only a few counts. V gene TRBV20-1 combines with J gene TRBJ2-7; D is unclear. The V end lost 0 bases, the J end lost 6 bases, and 6 bases lay between the germline ends. Germline CDR1 reads DFQATT; CDR2 reads SNEGSKA (reference sequence). This CDR3 has 11 residues. The CDR3 DNA sequence: TGCAGTGCTAGAGACTGGTCCGAGCAGTACTTC. The encoded protein is CSARDWSEQYF.

Written as DNA, the CDR3 is TGCGCCAGCAGCCGAGCGGGTAGCGGCACAGATACGCAGTATTTT. Translated: CASSRAGSGTDTQYF. The chain couples TRBV4-1 to TRBJ2-3; D is possibly TRBD2 (6 bases). Trimming took 4 bases from V and 1 from J, leaving 12 bases between them. The CDR3 runs 15 residues. Germline-derived CDR1 and CDR2 are MGHRA and YSYEKL.

The rearrangement uses TRBV12-3 or TRBV12-4 and TRBJ1-1; perhaps TRBD1 as D (5 bases). V was clipped by 1 base and J by 5 bases, with 8 bases between them. The CDR3 contains 13 residues. This CDR3 reads CASSLGGETEAFF. DNA of the CDR3: TGTGCCAGCAGTTTAGGGGGGGAAACTGAAGCTTTCTTT.

The V gene is TRBV7-6, the J gene TRBJ2-1; 9 bases are a match to TRBD2. The V gene end was trimmed by 1 base and the J gene end by 5 bases; junction bases not matched to a gene: 12. Looked up from germline, CDR1 is SGHVS and CDR2 is FNYEAQ. CDR3 length: 18 residues. For the CDR3, the DNA is TGTGCCAGCAGCTTAGGGCCCGACCGTACTAGCGGGCACAATGAGCAGTTCTTC. Its protein product is CASSLGPDRTSGHNEQFF.

The chain couples TRBV7-8 to TRBJ1-2, with 9 bases lining up with TRBD1. CDR1 is SGHVS and CDR2 is FQNEAQ in the germline V gene. The ends lost 5 bases at V and 4 bases at J; junction bases unmatched: 14. The CDR3 length is 17 residues. As DNA, the CDR3 is TGTGCCAGCAGCCTCCGTCCCGGGACAGGGATCCTCTATGGCTACACCTTC. Translated: CASSLRPGTGILYGYTF.

The genes are TRBV19 and TRBJ2-7; 8 bases line up with TRBD1. V was clipped by 4 bases and J by 3 bases; unmatched bases: 5. This CDR3 is 14 amino acids long. Germline CDR1 and CDR2: LNHDA and SQIVND (reference sequence). The DNA for the CDR3 is TGTGCCAGTAGTAGCGGACAGGGTCTCTACGAGCAGTACTTC. The encoded protein is CASSSGQGLYEQYF.

A few counts support this clone. The chain joins TRBV3-1 (or the pseudogene TRBV3-2) to TRBJ1-2; D gene ambiguous. The germline CDR1 and CDR2 sequences are LGHDT and YNNKEL (reference sequence). The CDR3 runs 13 residues. The ends were cut back, 1 base at V and 6 bases at J, with 9 bases in the middle. In DNA, the CDR3 is TGTGCCAGCAGCCAAGGGCAACGGGATGGCTACACCTTC. It translates to CASSQGQRDGYTF.

The gene calls are TRBV9 and TRBJ2-2, with 8 bases fitting TRBD1. Losses at the gene ends were 3 bases for V and 6 bases for J; bases not matched to a gene: 10. CDR3 length: 16 amino acids. CDR1 is SGDLS, CDR2 YYNGEE, per germline. The CDR3 nucleotides read TGTGCCAGCAGCGCTTCTCCGGACAGGGCCGCCGGGGAGCTGTTTTTT. It codes for CASSASPDRAAGELFF.

This rearrangement joins TRBV6-1 to TRBJ2-3; possibly TRBD1 for D (5 bases). This CDR3 spans 18 amino acids. V was clipped by 1 base and J by 1 base, with 18 bases between them. Germline V CDR1 and CDR2: MNHNS, SASEGT. The CDR3 nucleotides read TGTGCCAGCAGTGAAGTCCGGGTCTGGGGCCTCCGCACAGATACGCAGTATTTT. Translating gives CASSEVRVWGLRTDTQYF.

This chain connects TRBV7-2 to TRBJ1-5, with TRBD1 matching over 8 bases. CDR3 length equals 15 residues. Germline V gene lookup returns CDR1 SGHTA and CDR2 FQGNSA. V gave up 5 bases and J gave up 5 bases; unmatched junction bases: 8. Here the CDR3 DNA reads TGTGCCAGCAGCATTAAACAGGGGGGGGATCAGCCCCAGCATTTT. It encodes CASSIKQGGDQPQHF.

The V gene is TRBV5-6, the J gene TRBJ2-1; D gene uncertain. Germline V lookup: CDR1 SGHDT, CDR2 YYEEEE. The V end lost 3 bases, the J end lost 1 base, and 11 bases lay between the germline ends. The CDR3 is made up of 15 amino acids. The CDR3 region is CASSWQRTSYNEQFF. CDR3 DNA: TGTGCCAGCAGCTGGCAGCGTACTTCCTACAATGAGCAGTTCTTC.

This clone came up once. The J gene is TRBJ1-2, the V gene TRBV2, with 8 positions matching TRBD1. CDR3 length: 14 amino acids. CDR1 and CDR2 (germline): SNHLY, FYNNEI. V dropped 6 bases and J dropped 7; count of bases not matched to a gene: 10. CDR3 DNA sequence: TGTGCCAGCAGGTACACAGGGGGTGAAGTTGGCTACACCTTC. It codes for CASRYTGGEVGYTF.

The rearrangement uses TRBV7-4 and TRBJ1-1; D is possibly TRBD1 (5 bases). Deletions cut 3 bases from V and 0 bases from J, with 14 bases between. The CDR3 is 16 amino acids. The V gene's germline CDR1 is SGHVT and CDR2 SQSDAQ. The CDR3 here is CASSFSRDGLNTEAFF. The CDR3 DNA reads TGTGCCAGCAGCTTTAGTCGGGACGGCCTGAACACTGAAGCTTTCTTT. Full variable domain (missing parts from reference TRBV7-4 and TRBJ1-1): GAGVSQSPRYKVAKRGRDVALRCDSISGHVTLYWYRQTLGQGSEVLTYSQSDAQRDKSGRPSGRFSAERPERSVSTLKIQRTEQGDSAVYLCASSFSRDGLNTEAFFGQGTRLTVV.

V usage is TRBV28 and J usage is TRBJ1-1; D gene ambiguous. The V gene's germline CDR1 is MDHEN and CDR2 SYDVKM. Trimming pared 1 base from V and 9 bases from J, leaving 12 bases between. CDR3 length equals 13 residues. The CDR3 sequence: CASSLSIRGKAFF. The CDR3 DNA is TGTGCCAGCAGTTTATCGATTCGAGGGAAAGCTTTCTTT.

This chain joins TRBV18 and TRBJ1-1; D is ambiguous. Trimming shortened V by 5 bases and J by 0 bases, and 4 bases separated the two germline ends. Germline V gene lookup returns CDR1 KGHSH and CDR2 LQKENI. This CDR3 is built from 12 residues. As DNA, the CDR3 is TGTGCCAGCTCAACAATGAACACTGAAGCTTTCTTT. This encodes CASSTMNTEAFF.